The entry below gives a single T cell receptor (beta chain) sequence along with its context. Its antigen remains unidentified. One junction end does not reproduce the germline sequence, and a read error may be involved. This CDR3 is built from 12 residues. Germline V gene lookup returns CDR1 SQVTM and CDR2 ANQGSEA. This entry belongs to a study of CD8 T cells in ankylosing spondylitis. Quantitative molecular-barcoded 5'-RACE generated the TCR beta libraries. TCRdb reprocessed the 5' RACE reads via MiXCR and lists one record per CDR3 protein. The sample records 500,000 to 550,000 distinct CDR3 sequences, more than 9.5% being singletons. Study-wide results and caveats: In ankylosing spondylitis blood, a motif of about eight highly homologous TCR beta variants appeared characteristic. The authors reported significant enrichment of disease-linked clones in matched ankylosing spondylitis synovial fluid. Disease-linked clones bore a CD8+ phenotype, appearing relatively rarely in peripheral blood.

The chain combines TRBV29-1 with TRBJ2-5; possibly TRBD1 or TRBD2 for D (6 bases each). Sequencing was carried out using blood, either unsorted or a sorted T cell fraction (not recorded which). The receptor's source is a male donor with ankylosing spondylitis. CDR3 residues: CSAEWGAETQYF. CDR3 nucleotides: TGCAGCGCTGAATGGGGGGCGGAGACCCAGTACTTC.